This T cell receptor (beta chain) was observed in a study of blood T cell repertoires in COVID-19. Study-level background: Sites in the United States, Italy and Spain provided acute and convalescent COVID-19 samples. T cells, B-cell-depleted T cells, or PBMCs supplied cDNA or gDNA.

Per the original data handling: Scientists estimated how many nucleated cells there were by amplifying reference gene primers. Here immunoSEQ multiplex PCR was the method, and the copy in TCRdb shows in-frame clones only, minus some. Clone size and V and J calls were adopted from that table, with D and trimming inferred from the DNA. Among 200,000 to 300,000 clones listed, 70% to 90% were seen once. The CDR3 totals 15 residues. Germline values: CDR1 SSHAT, CDR2 FNYEAQ (reference sequence). V was pared by 5 bases and J by 6 bases, with 11 bases of the junction left unmatched. V is TRBV7-7 and J is TRBJ2-3, with 7 bases matching TRBD2. This TCR was sampled from a young man with active or convalescent COVID-19. The sequencing sample was made of peripheral blood. CDR3 nucleotides: TGTGCCAGCAGCCCGCTACGGGCGGGGGTGGATACGCAGTATTTT. Encoded protein: CASSPLRAGVDTQYF.